Below are 25 T cell receptor beta chains sequenced from a single sample in a study of shared clonotypes between healthy human individuals. The table came from immunoSEQ multiplex PCR; TCRdb's copy has only in-frame clones and leaves some out. Here the sample spans 2 million to 2.5 million clones, under 95% being singletons. The sample comprised naive CD4+ T cells from PBMCs. Subset indicated: CD45RA+ positively selected. All receptors come from a man between 18 and 29 years old in good health. Some clones in this sample may be carry-over from other donors' samples.

V and J are TRBV28 and TRBJ2-3; D perhaps matches TRBD2 (6 bases). Trimming stripped 6 bases from V and 3 bases from J, with 7 bases between. Germline CDR1 MDHEN, CDR2 SYDVKM. The CDR3 consists of 12 residues. CDR3 DNA: TGTGCCAGCAGGCTAGCGACAGATACGCAGTATTTT. It translates to CASRLATDTQYF. The full variable domain, in which reference TRBV28 and TRBJ2-3 provide the parts outside the CDR3, is DVKVTQSSRYLVKRTGEKVFLECVQDMDHENMFWYRQDPGLGLRLIYFSYDVKMKEKGDIPEGYSVSREKKERFSLILESASTNQTSMYLCASRLATDTQYFGPGTRLTVL.

The V gene is TRBV6-6, the J gene TRBJ2-5; TRBD1 matches 9 bases. Germline loops: CDR1 MNHNY, CDR2 SVGAGI (reference sequence). V gave up 7 bases and J gave up 5 bases; unmatched junction bases: 8. The CDR3 covers 14 residues. The CDR3 DNA is TGTGCCAGCATCTGGGGACAGGGTATGGAGACCCAGTACTTC. This translates into CASIWGQGMETQYF.

The chain joins TRBV5-4 to TRBJ2-5; 13 bases align to TRBD2. Losses at the gene ends were 0 bases for V and 2 bases for J; bases not matched to a gene: 10. Per germline, CDR1 SGHNT and CDR2 YYREEE (reference sequence). The CDR3 totals 19 residues. For the CDR3, the DNA is TGTGCCAGCAGCTTGGATACCGGACTAGCGGGAGTTTGGCAAGAGACCCAGTACTTC. It codes for CASSLDTGLAGVWQETQYF.

The chain uses TRBV4-3 and TRBJ2-1; 12 bases map to TRBD2. Trimming took 0 bases from V and 2 from J; bases not matched to a gene: 11. Germline CDR1 is LGHNA and CDR2 is YSLEER. This CDR3 region has 20 residues. As DNA, the CDR3 is TGCGCCAGCAGCCAAGATCGCCTAGCGGGAGGGCAGATCCCCTACAATGAGCAGTTCTTC. This codes for CASSQDRLAGGQIPYNEQFF.

As regards this clone: Other DNA sequences in the sample encode the same CDR3. The gene calls are TRBV4-3 and TRBJ1-4; 7 positions agree with TRBD1. This CDR3 region has 15 residues. The germline V gene encodes CDR1 LGHNA and CDR2 YSLEER. After removal of 3 bases from V and 3 bases from J, the junction contained 4 bases not matched to a gene. This CDR3 reads CASSQEGAANEKLFF. The CDR3 nucleotides are TGCGCCAGCAGCCAGGAGGGGGCAGCTAATGAAAAACTGTTTTTT.

J is TRBJ2-5 and V is TRBV30; D unresolved. The V and J ends lost 3 bases and 5 bases respectively, with 10 bases between them. The CDR3 has 12 residues. Per germline, CDR1 GTSNPN and CDR2 SVGIG (reference sequence). The CDR3 loop reads CAWRDWVETQYF. The CDR3 DNA sequence: TGTGCCTGGAGAGACTGGGTCGAGACCCAGTACTTC. Complete variable domain (other parts from reference TRBV30 and TRBJ2-5): SQTIHQWPATLVQPVGSPLSLECTVEGTSNPNLYWYRQAAGRGLQLLFYSVGIGQISSEVPQNLSASRPQDRQFILSSKKLLLSDSGFYLCAWRDWVETQYFGPGTRLLVL.

This clone has just one count. For the CDR3, the DNA is TGTGCCAGCAGCTTCCGACCTCTCCGGGTCCTGAGGACGGCTTTCTTT. This gives the protein CASSFRPLRVLRTAFF. The chain links TRBV5-6 to TRBJ1-1; no firm D call. In germline, CDR1 is SGHDT, CDR2 YYEEEE. The CDR3 has 16 amino acids. Trimming shortened V by 2 bases and J by 11 bases, and 25 bases separated the two germline ends.

This chain connects TRBV10-3 to TRBJ2-7; TRBD2 matches 12 bases. Germline assignment: CDR1 ENHRY and CDR2 SYGVKD. J lost 3 bases, V lost 5 bases, and 2 bases had no gene match. CDR3 length: 14 amino acids. The CDR3 loop reads CAISMTSGSYEQYF. In nucleotides, the CDR3 is TGTGCCATCAGTATGACTAGCGGGAGCTACGAGCAGTACTTC.

The rearrangement joins TRBV10-1 to TRBJ2-7; D remains unclear. The germline CDR1 and CDR2 sequences are WNHNN and SYGVQD (reference sequence). The CDR3 loop spans 14 amino acids. The V end lost 1 base, the J end lost 7 bases, and 14 bases lay between the germline ends. The DNA of the CDR3 is TGCGCCAGCAGTGAGTTAAGACCCCCCTGGGAGCAGTACTTC. This translates into CASSELRPPWEQYF.

The V and J genes are TRBV30 and TRBJ2-2; 10 bases map to TRBD1. This CDR3 spans 16 amino acids. The trim removed 3 bases at V and 0 bases at J, leaving 4 bases unmatched. Per the germline V gene, CDR1 is GTSNPN and CDR2 is SVGIG (reference sequence). CDR3 bases: TGTGCCTGGAGCCGAGGGACAGGGGCGAACACCGGGGAGCTGTTTTTT. Protein product: CAWSRGTGANTGELFF. Complete variable domain (other parts from reference TRBV30 and TRBJ2-2): SQTIHQWPATLVQPVGSPLSLECTVEGTSNPNLYWYRQAAGRGLQLLFYSVGIGQISSEVPQNLSASRPQDRQFILSSKKLLLSDSGFYLCAWSRGTGANTGELFFGEGSRLTVL.

The chain employs TRBV9 and TRBJ2-2; no reliable D call. CDR3 length equals 15 residues. The germline V gene encodes CDR1 SGDLS and CDR2 YYNGEE. Trimming removed 0 bases at V and 3 bases at J, with 9 bases between. CDR3 nucleotide sequence: TGTGCCAGCAGCGTAGGATCAAGGGACACCGGGGAGCTGTTTTTT. This translates into CASSVGSRDTGELFF.

The chain employs TRBV30 and TRBJ2-2; 10 nucleotides align to TRBD1. The germline V gene has CDR1 GTSNPN and CDR2 SVGIG (reference sequence). The V segment lost 2 bases and the J segment 4 bases; nucleotides outside the gene matches: 4. The CDR3 loop spans 15 amino acids. As DNA, the CDR3 is TGTGCCTGGAGTCCCCGACAGGGGGCCACCGGGGAGCTGTTTTTT. Protein sequence: CAWSPRQGATGELFF.

As regards this clone: Within the sample, other DNA sequences also encode this same CDR3. The chain combines TRBV18 with TRBJ2-2, with D tentatively TRBD1 or TRBD2 (5 bases each). CDR1 is KGHSH, CDR2 LQKENI, per germline. The V and J ends lost 3 bases and 4 bases respectively, with 9 bases between them. The CDR3 length is 14 residues. CDR3 residues: CASSPPGRTGELFF. Written as DNA, the CDR3 is TGTGCCAGCTCACCCCCGGGACGCACCGGGGAGCTGTTTTTT.

The rearrangement uses TRBV30 and TRBJ1-4, with D possibly being TRBD1 (5 bases). CDR1 and CDR2 from the germline V gene are GTSNPN and SVGIG (reference sequence). This CDR3 has 14 residues. V lost 3 bases to trimming and J lost 3 bases, with 11 bases between them. This chain's CDR3 is CAWSGRDSNEKLFF. The CDR3 DNA is TGTGCCTGGAGCGGCAGGGATTCTAATGAAAAACTGTTTTTT.

This clone was observed once. This chain uses TRBV7-2 with TRBJ2-7; D is perhaps TRBD1 (6 bases). The CDR3 runs to 15 residues. Looked up from germline, CDR1 is SGHTA and CDR2 is FQGNSA. Between the trimmed V and J ends, which lost 2 bases and 3 bases, there was a span of 14 bases. This chain's CDR3 is CASSLFPGAVYEQYF. The CDR3 nucleotides read TGTGCCAGCAGCTTATTCCCAGGGGCGGTCTACGAGCAGTACTTC. Supplemented by reference TRBV7-2 and TRBJ2-7, the full variable domain reads GAGVSQSPSNKVTEKGKDVELRCDPISGHTALYWYRQSLGQGLEFLIYFQGNSAPDKSGLPSDRFSAERTGGSVSTLTIQRTQQEDSAVYLCASSLFPGAVYEQYFGPGTRLTVT.

This sequence joins TRBV7-2 and TRBJ1-2; tentatively, D is TRBD1 (5 bases). V was clipped by 5 bases and J by 4 bases, with 11 bases between them. This CDR3 spans 13 amino acids. In germline, CDR1 is SGHTA, CDR2 FQGNSA. DNA of the CDR3: TGTGCCAGCAGCCAAGGGACCGTCTATGGCTACACCTTC. Translation: CASSQGTVYGYTF. Combining the CDR3 with reference TRBV7-2 and TRBJ1-2 gives the whole variable domain GAGVSQSPSNKVTEKGKDVELRCDPISGHTALYWYRQSLGQGLEFLIYFQGNSAPDKSGLPSDRFSAERTGGSVSTLTIQRTQQEDSAVYLCASSQGTVYGYTFGSGTRLTVV.

This chain connects TRBV18 to TRBJ1-4, with D perhaps TRBD1 (5 bases). V was clipped by 3 bases and J by 8 bases, with 10 bases between them. The CDR3 has 13 residues. Per germline, CDR1 KGHSH and CDR2 LQKENI. CDR3 coding DNA: TGTGCCAGCTCACCGGGGGTGCAGGAAAAACTGTTTTTT. Translation gives CASSPGVQEKLFF.

This sequence joins TRBV2 and TRBJ2-4, with D uncertain. CDR3 size: 13 residues. V lost 4 bases, J lost 5 bases, and 9 bases lay in between. The V gene's germline CDR1 is SNHLY and CDR2 FYNNEI. CDR3 nucleotide sequence: TGTGCCAGCAGTGTTGAACAGCAAAACATTCAGTACTTC. Its translation: CASSVEQQNIQYF.

The chain links TRBV29-1 to TRBJ1-1, with 7 positions matching TRBD1. Germline CDR1 reads SQVTM; CDR2 reads ANQGSEA. V gave up 1 base and J gave up 5 bases; unmatched junction bases: 10. CDR3 length: 15 residues. The CDR3 DNA reads TGCAGCGTTGAAGTTAGGGGGCAGGGGTGGACTGAAGCTTTCTTT. Protein product: CSVEVRGQGWTEAFF. The complete variable domain, with remaining parts taken from reference TRBV29-1 and TRBJ1-1, reads SAVISQKPSRDICQRGTSLTIQCQVDSQVTMMFWYRQQPGQSLTLIATANQGSEATYESGFVIDKFPISRPNLTFSTLTVSNMSPEDSSIYLCSVEVRGQGWTEAFFGQGTRLTVV.

The chain recombines TRBV5-1 with TRBJ2-6; D is uncertain. The germline V gene encodes CDR1 SGHRS and CDR2 YFSETQ. The CDR3 contains 15 residues. The germline V and J ends were trimmed by 0 bases and 4 bases, with 8 bases remaining between them. CDR3 region: CASSLVGLGANVLTF. The CDR3 DNA follows: TGCGCCAGCAGCTTGGTCGGGTTAGGGGCCAACGTCCTGACTTTC.

Only one count was recorded for this clone. This chain uses TRBV4-1 with TRBJ1-4; D remains ambiguous. V lost 5 bases, J lost 8 bases, and 12 bases lay in between. The germline V gene encodes CDR1 MGHRA and CDR2 YSYEKL. This CDR3 region has 13 residues. The CDR3 region is CASSRTVGEKLFF. CDR3 coding DNA: TGCGCCAGCAGCAGAACGGTGGGCGAAAAACTGTTTTTT.

In the case of this clone: The sample contains more than one DNA sequence encoding this CDR3. The rearrangement uses TRBV18 and TRBJ2-2, with 10 positions matching TRBD2. V lost 3 bases to trimming and J lost 3 bases; unmatched junction nucleotides: 1. CDR1 KGHSH and CDR2 LQKENI come from the germline V gene. The CDR3 spans 15 residues. The CDR3 here is CASSPLAGDTGELFF. The CDR3 DNA reads as TGTGCCAGCTCACCCCTAGCGGGGGACACCGGGGAGCTGTTTTTT.

The V call is TRBV28, the J call TRBJ1-5; D perhaps matches TRBD1 (5 bases). CDR3 length equals 16 residues. With 6 bases removed from V and 3 bases from J, the gap between germline ends came to 18 bases. Germline CDR1 MDHEN, CDR2 SYDVKM. CDR3 loop: CASSRKHGTYNQPQHF. CDR3 in DNA: TGTGCCAGCAGCCGTAAGCACGGGACCTACAATCAGCCCCAGCATTTT.

CDR3 sequence (DNA): TGTGCCAGCAGTGATACTAGCGGGAGGGCCAGGTACACCGGGGAGCTGTTTTTT. It translates to CASSDTSGRARYTGELFF. The chain links TRBV6-1 to TRBJ2-2; 13 bases agree with TRBD2. V dropped 3 bases and J dropped 3; count of bases not matched to a gene: 7. Germline-derived CDR1 and CDR2 are MNHNS and SASEGT. This CDR3 has 18 amino acids.

The rearrangement links TRBV5-1 to TRBJ2-3; D remains ambiguous. V gave up 0 bases and J gave up 2 bases, with 7 bases separating them. This CDR3 contains 14 residues. Germline CDR1 reads SGHRS; CDR2 reads YFSETQ. The CDR3 spells CASSLESFTDTQYF. Written as DNA, the CDR3 is TGCGCCAGCAGCTTGGAGTCATTCACAGATACGCAGTATTTT. The full variable domain, completed using reference TRBV5-1 and TRBJ2-3, is KAGVTQTPRYLIKTRGQQVTLSCSPISGHRSVSWYQQTPGQGLQFLFEYFSETQRNKGNFPGRFSGRQFSNSRSEMNVSTLELGDSALYLCASSLESFTDTQYFGPGTRLTVL.